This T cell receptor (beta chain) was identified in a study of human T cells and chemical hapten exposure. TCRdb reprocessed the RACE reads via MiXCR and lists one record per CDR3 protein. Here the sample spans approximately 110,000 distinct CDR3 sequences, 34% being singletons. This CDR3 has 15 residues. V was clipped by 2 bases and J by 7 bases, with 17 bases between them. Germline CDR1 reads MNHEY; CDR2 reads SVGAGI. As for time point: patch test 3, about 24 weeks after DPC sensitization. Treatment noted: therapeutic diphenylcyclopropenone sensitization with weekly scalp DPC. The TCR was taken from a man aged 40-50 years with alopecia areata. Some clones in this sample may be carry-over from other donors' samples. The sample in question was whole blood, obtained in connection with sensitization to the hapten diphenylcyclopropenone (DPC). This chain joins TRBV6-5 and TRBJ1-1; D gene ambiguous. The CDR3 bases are TGTGCCAGCAGTTACCGAAGCCCACTTCGGAGTGAAGCTTTCTTT. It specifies CASSYRSPLRSEAFF.